This TCR beta chain emerged from a study of CD8+ T cells in alopecia areata. Study results and limitations: Relative to normal scalp, lesional scalp, especially alopecia totalis/universalis, showed higher clonality.

cDNA reverse transcribed from extracted RNA served as the sequencing template. TCRdb's copy holds only in-frame clones and misses some; the assay was immunoSEQ multiplex PCR. The sample lists more than 95,000 clones; roughly 50% were seen once. About this clone itself: What it binds is not known.

As part of sample collection, lesional scalp punch biopsies and peripheral blood were taken from alopecia areata patients. V gave up 6 bases and J gave up 6 bases, with 15 bases separating them. The CDR3 loop spans 12 amino acids. CDR1 is SQVTM and CDR2 is ANQGSEA in the germline V gene. Specimen: NKG2D-low CD8+ T cells sorted from blood. V is TRBV29-1 and J is TRBJ2-7, with D possibly matching TRBD1 (5 bases). This TCR came from a human donor with alopecia areata. CDR3: CSVQTRTSEQYF. The CDR3 DNA sequence: TGCAGCGTACAAACGAGGACAAGCGAGCAGTACTTC.